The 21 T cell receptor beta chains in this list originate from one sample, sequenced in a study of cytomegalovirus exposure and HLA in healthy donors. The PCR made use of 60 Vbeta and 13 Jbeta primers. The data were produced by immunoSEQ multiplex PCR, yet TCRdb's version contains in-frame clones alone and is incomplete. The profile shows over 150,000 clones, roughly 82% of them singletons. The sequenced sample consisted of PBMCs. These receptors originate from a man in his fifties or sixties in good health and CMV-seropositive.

CDR3 nucleotides: TGCGCCAGCAGCTTTGAGGGAAGCGATGGCTACACCTTC. Its protein is CASSFEGSDGYTF. This chain uses TRBV5-1 with TRBJ1-2; D is uncertain. Between the trimmed V and J ends, which lost 2 bases and 6 bases, there was a span of 11 bases. Germline V gene lookup returns CDR1 SGHRS and CDR2 YFSETQ. CDR3 length: 13 residues.

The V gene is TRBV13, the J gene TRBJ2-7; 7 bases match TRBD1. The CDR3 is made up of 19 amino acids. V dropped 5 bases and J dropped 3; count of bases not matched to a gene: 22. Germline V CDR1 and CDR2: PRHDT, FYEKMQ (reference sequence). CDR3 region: CASSGHQGAERDRDYEQYF. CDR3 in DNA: TGTGCCAGCAGCGGCCACCAAGGGGCGGAACGGGACAGAGACTACGAGCAGTACTTC.

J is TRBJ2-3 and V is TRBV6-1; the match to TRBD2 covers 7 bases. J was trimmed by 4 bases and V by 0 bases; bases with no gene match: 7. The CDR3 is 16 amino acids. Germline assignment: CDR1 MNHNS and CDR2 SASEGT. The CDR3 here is CASSEAWGGGPDTQYF. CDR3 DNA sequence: TGTGCCAGCAGTGAAGCGTGGGGGGGAGGCCCAGATACGCAGTATTTT.

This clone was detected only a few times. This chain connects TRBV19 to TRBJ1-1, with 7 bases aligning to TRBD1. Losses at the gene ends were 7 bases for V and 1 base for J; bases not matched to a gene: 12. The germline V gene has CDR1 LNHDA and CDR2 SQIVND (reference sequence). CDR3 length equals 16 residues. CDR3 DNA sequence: TGTGCCAGTACCAGACCCCTAAACAGGGGGAACACTGAAGCTTTCTTT. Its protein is CASTRPLNRGNTEAFF.

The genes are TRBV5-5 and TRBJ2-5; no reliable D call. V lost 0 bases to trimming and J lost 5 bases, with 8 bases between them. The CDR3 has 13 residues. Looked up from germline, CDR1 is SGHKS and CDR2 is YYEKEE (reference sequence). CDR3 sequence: CASSLASDETQYF. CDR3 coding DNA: TGTGCCAGCAGCTTGGCCAGCGACGAGACCCAGTACTTC.

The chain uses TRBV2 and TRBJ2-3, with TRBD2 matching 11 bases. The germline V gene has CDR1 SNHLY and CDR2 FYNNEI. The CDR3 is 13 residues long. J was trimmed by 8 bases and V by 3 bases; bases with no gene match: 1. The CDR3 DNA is TGTGCCAGCAGTGATAGCGGGGGGGCTACGCAGTATTTT. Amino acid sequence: CASSDSGGATQYF.

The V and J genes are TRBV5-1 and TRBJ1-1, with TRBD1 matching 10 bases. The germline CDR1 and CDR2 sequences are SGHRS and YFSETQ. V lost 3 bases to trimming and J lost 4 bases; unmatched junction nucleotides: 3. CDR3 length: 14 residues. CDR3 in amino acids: CASSSTGGGTEAFF. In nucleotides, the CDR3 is TGCGCCAGCAGCTCGACAGGGGGCGGCACTGAAGCTTTCTTT.

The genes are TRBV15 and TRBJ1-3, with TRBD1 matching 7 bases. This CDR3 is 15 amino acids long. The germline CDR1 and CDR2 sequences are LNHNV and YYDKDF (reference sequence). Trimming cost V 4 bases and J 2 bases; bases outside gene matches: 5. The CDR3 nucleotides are TGTGCCACCAGCACTTCTGACAGGGCTGGAAACACCATATATTTT. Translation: CATSTSDRAGNTIYF. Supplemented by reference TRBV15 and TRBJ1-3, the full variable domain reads DAMVIQNPRYQVTQFGKPVTLSCSQTLNHNVMYWYQQKSSQAPKLLFHYYDKDFNNEADTPDNFQSRRPNTSFCFLDIRSPGLGDTAMYLCATSTSDRAGNTIYFGEGSWLTVV.

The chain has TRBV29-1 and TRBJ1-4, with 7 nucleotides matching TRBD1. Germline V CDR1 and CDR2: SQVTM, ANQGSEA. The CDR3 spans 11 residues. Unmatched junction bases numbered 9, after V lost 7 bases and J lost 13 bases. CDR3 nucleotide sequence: TGCAGCGCGACTGACAGGGATAGACTGTTTTTT. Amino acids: CSATDRDRLFF.

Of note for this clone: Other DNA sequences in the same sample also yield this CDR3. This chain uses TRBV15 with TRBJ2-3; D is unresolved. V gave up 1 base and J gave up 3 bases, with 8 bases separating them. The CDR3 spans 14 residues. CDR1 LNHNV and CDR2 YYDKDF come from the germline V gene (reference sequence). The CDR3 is CATSRGSGTDTQYF. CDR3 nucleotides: TGTGCCACCAGCAGAGGCTCCGGGACAGATACGCAGTATTTT.

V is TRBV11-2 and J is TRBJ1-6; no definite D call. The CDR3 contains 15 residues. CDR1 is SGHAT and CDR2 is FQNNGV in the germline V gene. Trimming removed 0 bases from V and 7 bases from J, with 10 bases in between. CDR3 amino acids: CASSLDRAGNSPLHF. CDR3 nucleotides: TGTGCCAGCAGCTTAGATCGGGCGGGGAATTCACCCCTCCACTTT.

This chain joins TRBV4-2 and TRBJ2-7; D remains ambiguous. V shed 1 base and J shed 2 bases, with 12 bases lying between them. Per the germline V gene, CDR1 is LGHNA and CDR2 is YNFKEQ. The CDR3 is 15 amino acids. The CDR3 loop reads CASSQVETLAYEQYF. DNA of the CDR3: TGTGCCAGCAGCCAAGTTGAGACTTTGGCCTACGAGCAGTACTTC.

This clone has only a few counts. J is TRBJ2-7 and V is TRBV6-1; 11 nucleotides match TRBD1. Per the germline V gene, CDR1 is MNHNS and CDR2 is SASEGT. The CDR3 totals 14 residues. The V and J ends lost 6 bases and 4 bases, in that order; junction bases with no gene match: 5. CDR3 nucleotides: TGTGCCAGCAGGGGGACAGGGGGGAGTTACGAGCAGTACTTC. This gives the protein CASRGTGGSYEQYF.

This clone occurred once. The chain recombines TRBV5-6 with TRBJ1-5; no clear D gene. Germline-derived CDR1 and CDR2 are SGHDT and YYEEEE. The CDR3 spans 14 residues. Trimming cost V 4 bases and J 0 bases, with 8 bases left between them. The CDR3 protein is CASSGYYSNQPQHF. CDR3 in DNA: TGTGCCAGCAGCGGATACTATAGCAATCAGCCCCAGCATTTT.

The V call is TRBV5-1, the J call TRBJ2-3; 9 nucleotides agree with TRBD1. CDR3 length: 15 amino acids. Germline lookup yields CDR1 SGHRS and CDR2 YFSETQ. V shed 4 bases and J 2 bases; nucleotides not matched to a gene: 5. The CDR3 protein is CASSRDRVATDTQYF. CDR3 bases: TGCGCCAGCAGCCGGGACAGGGTGGCCACAGATACGCAGTATTTT.

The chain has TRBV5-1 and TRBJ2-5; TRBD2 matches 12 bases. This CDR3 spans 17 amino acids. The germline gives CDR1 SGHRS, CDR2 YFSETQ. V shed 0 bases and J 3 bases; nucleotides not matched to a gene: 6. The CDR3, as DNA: TGCGCCAGCAGCTTGGATGGACTAGCGGGGTTAGAAGAGACCCAGTACTTC. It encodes CASSLDGLAGLEETQYF.

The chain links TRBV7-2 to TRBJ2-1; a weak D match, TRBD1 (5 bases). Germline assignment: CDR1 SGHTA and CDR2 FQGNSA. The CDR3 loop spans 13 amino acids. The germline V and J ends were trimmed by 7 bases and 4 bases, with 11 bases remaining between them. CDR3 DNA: TGTGCCAGCATAGGGGCGGCTTACAATGAGCAGTTCTTC. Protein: CASIGAAYNEQFF.

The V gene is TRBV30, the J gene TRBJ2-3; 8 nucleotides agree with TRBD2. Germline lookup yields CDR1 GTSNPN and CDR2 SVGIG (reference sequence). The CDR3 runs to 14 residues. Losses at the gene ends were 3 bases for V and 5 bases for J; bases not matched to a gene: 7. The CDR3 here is CAWRGRGGRDTQYF. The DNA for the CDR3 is TGTGCCTGGAGGGGACGCGGGGGGCGAGATACGCAGTATTTT.

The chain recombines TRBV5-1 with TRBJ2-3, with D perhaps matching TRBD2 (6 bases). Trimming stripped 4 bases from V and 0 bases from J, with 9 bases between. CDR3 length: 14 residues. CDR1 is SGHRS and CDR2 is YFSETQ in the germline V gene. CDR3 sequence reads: CASSGGESTDTQYF. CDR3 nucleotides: TGCGCCAGCAGCGGAGGGGAAAGCACAGATACGCAGTATTTT.

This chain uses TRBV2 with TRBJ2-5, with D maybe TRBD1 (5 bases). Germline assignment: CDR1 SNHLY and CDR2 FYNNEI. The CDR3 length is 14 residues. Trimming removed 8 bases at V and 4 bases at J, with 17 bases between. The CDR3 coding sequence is TGTGCCAGCTCAACTCGCTCAGGGCTAGAGACCCAGTACTTC. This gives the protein CASSTRSGLETQYF.

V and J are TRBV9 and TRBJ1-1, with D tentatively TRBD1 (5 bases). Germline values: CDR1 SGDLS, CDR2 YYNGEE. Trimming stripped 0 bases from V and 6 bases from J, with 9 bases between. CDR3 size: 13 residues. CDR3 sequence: CASSVGAGPEAFF. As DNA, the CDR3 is TGTGCCAGCAGCGTAGGGGCAGGGCCTGAAGCTTTCTTT.